This entry describes one TCR beta chain. The antigen is unknown. The record originates from a study of response to subunit inactivated influenza vaccine. This CDR3 spans 14 amino acids. V shed 0 bases and J shed 6 bases, with 15 bases lying between them. From germline, CDR1 is SQVTM and CDR2 ANQGSEA. General study findings and limits: With each seasonal influenza vaccination, the authors suggested, few new T cells are recruited.

TCRdb reanalysed the RT-PCR reads using MiXCR and keeps one entry per CDR3 protein. Of more than 550,000 distinct CDR3 sequences listed, around 11% are singletons. This TCR was sampled from a man aged 45-60 years who received an inactivated influenza vaccine. The sample was PBMCs from blood, taken on the day of vaccination. V gene TRBV29-1 combines with J gene TRBJ2-7; tentatively, D is TRBD1 (6 bases). The CDR3 loop is CSVEEGQRGAEQYF. The CDR3 DNA reads as TGCAGCGTTGAAGAAGGACAGAGGGGAGCCGAGCAGTACTTC.